This T cell receptor beta chain was sequenced during a study of kidney transplant recipient with SARS-CoV-2 infection. In TCRdb, the reads were re-called with MiXCR into one record per CDR3 protein. The sample carries approximately 250,000 distinct CDR3 sequences, 29% recorded once. This clonotype was found many times. Germline V gene sequence: CDR1 MNHEY, CDR2 SVGAGI. The CDR3 is 14 residues long. V dropped 5 bases and J dropped 2 bases, with 12 bases sitting between them. Specimen: a blood sample, collected at baseline and between days 110 and 120 from a kidney transplant recipient. The chain couples TRBV6-5 to TRBJ1-2; D is unresolved. The clonotype originates from a male patient between 25 and 39 years old who had COVID-19 and was a kidney transplant recipient. A subset of T cells may come from the graft donor. CDR3 residues: CASSKDRLNYGYTF. The CDR3, as DNA: TGTGCCAGCAGTAAAGACCGCCTAAACTATGGCTACACCTTC.